These 6 T cell receptor beta chains were all obtained from the same sample, sequenced in a study of cytomegalovirus exposure and HLA in healthy donors. PCR was performed using 60 Vbeta and 13 Jbeta primers. Assay: immunoSEQ multiplex PCR; the TCRdb copy retains only in-frame clones and omits some. In the table there are some 180,000 clones, 81% of which are singletons. Sequenced sample: PBMCs. These receptors were obtained from a man aged 35 to 55 in good health and CMV-seropositive.

This clone has only a few counts. The chain combines TRBV10-3 with TRBJ1-1, with D uncertain. The CDR3 is 10 residues long. Trimming shortened V by 11 bases and J by 1 base, and 5 bases separated the two germline ends. Germline V gene lookup returns CDR1 ENHRY and CDR2 SYGVKD. CDR3 nucleotides: TGTGCCGCCGGGAACACTGAAGCTTTCTTT. This encodes CAAGNTEAFF.

The genes are TRBV15 and TRBJ2-3; 7 nucleotides align to TRBD1. The CDR3 is 17 residues long. CDR1 and CDR2 from the germline V gene are LNHNV and YYDKDF (reference sequence). Trimming cost V 0 bases and J 5 bases; bases outside gene matches: 11. The CDR3 loop reads CATSRDEGGPGKDTQYF. The CDR3 DNA reads as TGTGCCACCAGCAGAGATGAAGGGGGCCCAGGGAAAGATACGCAGTATTTT.

On this clone itself: One junction end does not reproduce the germline sequence, and a read error may be involved. This chain links TRBV7-9 with TRBJ2-5; TRBD2 matches at 12 bases. The CDR3 is made up of 18 amino acids. Germline CDR1 SEHNR, CDR2 FQNEAQ (reference sequence). The chain's CDR3 is CSSSSPPGLAGGQETQYF. The CDR3 DNA reads as TGTTCCAGCAGCTCCCCCCCCGGGCTAGCGGGGGGGCAAGAGACCCAGTACTTC.

This clone came up a few times. V gene TRBV7-9 combines with J gene TRBJ1-1; 10 bases are a match to TRBD1. From germline, CDR1 is SEHNR and CDR2 FQNEAQ (reference sequence). Losses at the gene ends were 4 bases for V and 3 bases for J; bases not matched to a gene: 2. The CDR3 has 14 amino acids. The CDR3 DNA sequence: TGTGCCAGCAGCTCGGACAGGGGGTACACTGAAGCTTTCTTT. It encodes CASSSDRGYTEAFF.

The chain recombines TRBV5-1 with TRBJ1-1; 10 bases match TRBD1. This CDR3 spans 15 amino acids. The junction had 3 bases not matched to a gene; V was cut back by 0 bases and J by 4 bases. From germline, CDR1 is SGHRS and CDR2 YFSETQ. The CDR3 coding sequence is TGCGCCAGCAGCTTGGGAGGGACAGGGGCCACTGAAGCTTTCTTT. Translated, it gives CASSLGGTGATEAFF.

The rearrangement links TRBV20-1 to TRBJ2-5; 7 bases agree with TRBD1. Germline V gene lookup returns CDR1 DFQATT and CDR2 SNEGSKA (reference sequence). The CDR3 sequence is 11 residues long. The V segment lost 4 bases and the J segment 5 bases; nucleotides outside the gene matches: 1. CDR3 amino acids: CSAIQGETQYF. The DNA for the CDR3 is TGCAGTGCTATACAGGGGGAGACCCAGTACTTC.